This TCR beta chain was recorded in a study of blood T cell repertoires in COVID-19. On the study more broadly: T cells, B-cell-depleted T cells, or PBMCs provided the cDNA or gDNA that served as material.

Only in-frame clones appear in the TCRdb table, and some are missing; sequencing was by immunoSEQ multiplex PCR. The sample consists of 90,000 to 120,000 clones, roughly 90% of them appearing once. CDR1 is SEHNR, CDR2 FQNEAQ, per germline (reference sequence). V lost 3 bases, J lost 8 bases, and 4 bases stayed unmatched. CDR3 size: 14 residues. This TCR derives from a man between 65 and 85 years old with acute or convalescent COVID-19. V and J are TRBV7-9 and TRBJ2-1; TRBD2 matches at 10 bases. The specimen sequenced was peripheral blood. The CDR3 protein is CASSLTSGFDEQFF. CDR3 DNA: TGTGCCAGCAGCTTGACTAGCGGGTTCGATGAGCAGTTCTTC.